This T cell receptor beta chain derives from a study of cytomegalovirus exposure and HLA in healthy donors (dated by TCRdb to about 2017). Regarding the complete study: An earlier analysis of 587 of the donors reported 276 Gb of sequence data and 95 million to 120 million unique TCR beta sequences obtained from 150 million to 200 million T cells. Besides the first cohort of roughly 700 subjects, a separate validation cohort made up of some 110 different subjects was used. To predict cytomegalovirus infection status, the study brought together high-throughput TCR immunosequencing, statistical association of individual TCRs with disease status, and machine learning. Among the roughly 400 genotyped donors, about 83% belonged to the genetic ancestry cluster associated with self-reported Caucasian donors. An early release covering roughly 600 HLA-typed donors comprised 250 to 350 gigabases of sequencing data and roughly 86 million unique TCR sequences. Among around 400 genotyped donors of the cohort, an average of around 220,000 unique TCR beta nucleotide sequences was sequenced per donor, of which roughly 17% were non-productive. Typing coverage varied by locus: 629-630 donors for A, B, C, DRB1 and DQB1; more than 500 for DQA1; 600 to 610 for DPA1; approximately 450 for DPB1. Donor age, sex, ethnicity and CMV serostatus were compiled alongside the repertoire data. A later genetic analysis used genome-wide SNP genotypes for about three fifths of the 666 donors, treating that subset as a discovery cohort. In the later analysis, no new phenotypic data were used to find candidate immune exposures; instead, reliance was placed on TCR beta sequences and their occurrence across donors. Four to six DR-DQ haplotypes were handled as single units for association and clustering, since linkage in the cohort was strong. A later analysis re-examined previously published TCR beta repertoires from just over 650 donors and added high-resolution HLA genotyping to investigate patterns of TCR occurrence. The study aimed to test whether signatures of past pathogen exposure could be identified by cataloging public T cell receptors. HLA typing covered class I and class II loci at four-digit resolution. All discovery cohort repertoires had been generated using a single sequencing platform. To decide whether each TCR beta V gene segment behaved as functional or pseudogenic, an earlier analysis of some 600 of the donors relied on high-throughput TCR beta sequencing. The study used immunosequencing to profile the T cell repertoires of about 670 subjects and linked those repertoires to cytomegalovirus serostatus.

The library was generated by the immunoSEQ multiplex PCR assay. For the multiplex PCR, a mixture combining 60 forward primers for TCR Vbeta segments and 13 reverse primers for TCR Jbeta segments was used. A multiplex PCR assay on genomic DNA amplified the CDR3 region of rearranged TCR beta genes. The amplified TCR beta libraries were sequenced on the Illumina HiSeq System as 87-base-pair reads. The published analysis was carried out like this. A later analysis counted 65 million to 90 million unique TCR beta chains across the 550 to 800 repertoires, and roughly 11 million of these chains were shared by at least two donors. To remove PCR and sequencing errors, raw reads were error-corrected and collapsed into unique sequences using a nearest-neighbor algorithm that merged closely related sequences. To assign V, D and J gene segments, CDR3 sequences were aligned to IMGT reference sequences. For a sequence to be retained, at least a six-nucleotide match to both a V gene segment and a J gene segment was required. A rearrangement counted as productive if the CDR3 had no stop codons and remained in frame with V and J, and every other rearrangement counted as non-productive. CDR3 was defined according to IMGT convention as the region running from the second conserved V-encoded cysteine to the conserved J-encoded phenylalanine. The earlier analysis of roughly 590 of the donors excluded sequences that lacked an unambiguous match to a single V gene segment. An earlier analysis of several hundred of the donors classified V segments as functional when productive rearrangements were above 56.7% and as segregating when the standard deviation between donors was above 5%. A statistical classification framework was built to diagnose cytomegalovirus status from the catalog of TCR beta chain sequences. In a later analysis, V and J genes were assigned by comparing TCR nucleotide sequences against IMGT/GENE-DB human TR gene sequences. A later analysis assigned CDR3 sequences and most-parsimonious VDJ recombination scenarios with the TCRdist pipeline. In a later analysis, each TCR beta chain was defined by its CDR3 amino acid sequence together with its V-gene family, and reads without a unique V-gene family were excluded. In a later analysis, 450 to 600 highly shared, low-generation-probability nucleotide sequences were removed to address suspected cross-contamination and a sequencing artifact. In a later analysis, a clonal expansion index for each public chain was calculated from normalized within-repertoire ranks of inferred template counts. In a later analysis, generation probabilities were computed with a VDJ recombination model fitted to out-of-frame rearrangements, and the resulting probabilities were checked against IGoR. Hypergeometric tests were used in a later analysis to score TCR-TCR, TCR-HLA and TCR-CMV co-occurrence, with a repertoire-size bias correction applied to the TCR pairs. A later analysis estimated false discovery rates by permuting HLA or CMV assignments 20 times. In a later analysis, co-occurring TCRs were grouped using DBSCAN, and TCRdist sequence similarity was added for clustering within HLA-allele-positive subsets. Co-occurrence clustering excluded repertoires with fewer than 30,000 or more than 120,000 public chains, plus five with anomalous nucleotide sharing. As stored in TCRdb, this immuneACCESS dataset retains in-frame rearrangements with V and J assigned. A fraction of the clones does not appear; measured against another copy, unresolved V genes explain less than half of the discrepancy, and the remainder lacks a known reason. Clone size and the V and J calls come from that table; the DNA yielded D and trimming. Within this sample are 140,000 to 150,000 clones, with roughly 9.8% of them counted one time only. The leading ten clones occupy less than 2% of the sample.

General findings and caveats noted by the study authors: Compared with equally common non-associated chains, HLA-associated TCR beta chains in a later analysis were more clonally expanded and had lower generation probabilities. When HLA alleles, especially DR and DQ, strongly co-occurred, TCR associations were difficult to assign to individual alleles. In vitro tests confirmed that a few of the cytomegalovirus-associated TCR beta chains recognize cytomegalovirus antigens. Some IMGT-functional V segments, including TRBV6-2 and TRBV6-3, could not be told apart with the 87-base-pair reads, so those segments were excluded. Correlated functional status among segregating V segments might be attributable to linkage disequilibrium, but an unknown experimental factor could not be ruled out. The study listed 164 TCR beta chains as associated with cytomegalovirus. The only immune exposure information available for the cohort was CMV serostatus. A later genetic analysis associated a missense DCLRE1C variant with V-gene and J-gene trimming of TCR beta chains, and an independent cohort replicated the association. A further reported finding was that TCR beta sequences accurately predicted the HLA-A and HLA-B alleles for most subjects in the first cohort. Because counts were too low, approximately 18 rarely observed V segments, including chromosome 9 orphons, were excluded from the earlier analysis of some 590 of the donors. A later analysis found that most CMV-associated TCR beta chains appeared HLA-restricted, with HLA associations seemingly driven largely by CMV exposure. The presence/absence analyses assumed that sequencing depth was roughly uniform across donors, and that assumption may not be true. A later analysis found that TCR association rates varied across HLA loci, with DRB1 alleles showing the most associated TCRs and HLA-C alleles the fewest. In a later analysis, around 17,000 TCR beta sequences were associated with specific HLA alleles at a false discovery rate of 0.05. In an earlier analysis of approximately 590 of the donors, most TCR beta V segments appeared in productive rearrangements about 87% or about 30% of the time, broadly matching IMGT annotations. The authors suggested that the approach could potentially be extended to other disease states and immunological phenotypes. This cohort had only TCR beta chains sequenced, and the lack of alpha or paired-chain data limited which features could be detected. Most TCR sequences were seen in very few donors, while some public TCRs were found in many individuals. According to a later analysis, parvovirus B19, influenza, CMV and Epstein-Barr virus appeared linked to several top co-occurrence clusters. In both the original and validation cohorts, the classifier was reported to diagnose cytomegalovirus status with high specificity and sensitivity. The sequencing pipeline was judged likely to have produced a cluster of highly shared sequence variants as a technical artifact. According to a later genetic analysis, donors in an Asian-associated ancestry cluster had fewer N-insertions in productive TCRs than the approximately 650-donor mean. HLA typing was unavailable for some donors at each locus, so association tests used only the typed subset.

The cohort consisted of 600 or so healthy bone marrow donors. Cohort members were all nominally healthy when sampled, although unrecorded immune exposures were likely present. The donor tested CMV seronegative, placing the donor among the 350 or so seronegative members of the cohort. A peripheral blood sample was provided by each donor, and peripheral blood mononuclear cells were used for TCR beta sequencing. The Qiagen DNeasy Blood Extraction Kit was used to extract genomic DNA from the blood cell samples. The V end gives up 6 bases and the J end 4 bases, leaving 8 bases in the junction not matched to a gene. Via the germline V gene, CDR1 is SNHLY and CDR2 FYNNEI. Including the terminal cysteine and phenylalanine, the CDR3 comprises 14 residues. Just the 42-base CDR3 DNA is kept, in frame starting at base 1. Note on this clone: What antigen it recognizes has not been identified. Base-call qualities are not available, and no considerably larger clone is one nucleotide away.

The V gene is TRBV2 and the J gene is TRBJ1-2; a stretch of 7 junction bases matches TRBD1. The sample taken for sequencing was PBMCs. This receptor was identified in a man in his fifties in good health and CMV-seronegative. For the CDR3, the sequence is CASSSGTDLYGYTF. The bases are TGTGCCAGCAGCTCCGGGACAGACCTCTATGGCTACACCTTC.